This TCR beta chain was found in a study of neoadjuvant nivolumab and ipilimumab in lung cancer. Whole-study findings and limits: TCR sequencing covered a small number of samples. Compared with tumor-adjacent uninvolved lung, resected tumors showed greater richness and clonality.

On this clone: Its target is unknown.

This CDR3 has 14 amino acids. The V gene's germline CDR1 is SQVTM and CDR2 ANQGSEA. V was pared by 1 base and J by 4 bases, with 10 bases between. Sequenced by immunoSEQ multiplex PCR; TCRdb stores in-frame clones only, minus some. This sample has fewer than 35,000 clones, with around 80% found just once. This chain joins TRBV29-1 and TRBJ2-2, with D possibly TRBD1 on 6 matching bases. This receptor was identified in an adult with non-small cell lung cancer. Sample: peripheral blood, taken before neoadjuvant nivolumab, alone or with ipilimumab. The CDR3 protein is CSVEGTGSTGELFF. The DNA for the CDR3 is TGCAGCGTTGAAGGTACAGGGAGCACCGGGGAGCTGTTTTTT.